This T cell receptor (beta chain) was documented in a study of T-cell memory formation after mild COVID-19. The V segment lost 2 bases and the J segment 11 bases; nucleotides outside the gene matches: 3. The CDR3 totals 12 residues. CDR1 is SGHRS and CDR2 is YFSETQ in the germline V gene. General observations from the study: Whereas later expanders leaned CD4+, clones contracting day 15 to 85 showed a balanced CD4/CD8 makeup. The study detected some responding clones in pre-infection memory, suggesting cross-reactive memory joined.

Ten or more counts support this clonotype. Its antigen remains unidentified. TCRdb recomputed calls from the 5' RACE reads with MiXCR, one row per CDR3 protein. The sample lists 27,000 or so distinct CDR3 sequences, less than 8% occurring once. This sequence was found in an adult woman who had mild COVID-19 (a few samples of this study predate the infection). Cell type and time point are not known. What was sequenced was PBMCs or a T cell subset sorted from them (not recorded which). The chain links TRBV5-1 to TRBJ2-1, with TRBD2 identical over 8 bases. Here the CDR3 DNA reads TGCGCCAGCAGCTTCGTAGCGGGACAGCAGTTCTTC. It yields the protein CASSFVAGQQFF.